Below are 18 T cell receptor beta chains sequenced from a single sample in a study of technical replicates of blood from several donors. The protocol was immunoSEQ multiplex PCR, while the TCRdb copy is restricted to in-frame clones and leaves out a portion. The sample lists 75,000 to 95,000 clones, 85% to 95% seen once, with approximately 0.27% in the top ten. Source material: T cells isolated from PBMCs. The receptors come from a human donor in good health.

This clone was counted a single time. The chain uses TRBV5-6 and TRBJ2-1; D gene unclear. The germline CDR1 and CDR2 sequences are SGHDT and YYEEEE. V was cut by 2 bases and J by 2 bases, with 8 bases left in between. The CDR3 contains 14 residues. The CDR3 here is CASSFERAYNEQFF. CDR3 coding DNA: TGTGCCAGCAGCTTCGAGCGAGCCTACAATGAGCAGTTCTTC.

V is TRBV19 and J is TRBJ1-1; D call uncertain. Germline values: CDR1 LNHDA, CDR2 SQIVND (reference sequence). The CDR3 is made up of 13 amino acids. V lost 1 base, J lost 8 bases, and 11 bases lay in between. This CDR3 is CASSIGFPFEAFF. CDR3 DNA sequence: TGTGCCAGTAGTATAGGTTTTCCCTTCGAAGCTTTCTTT.

The chain combines TRBV9 with TRBJ2-7, with TRBD2 matching over 13 bases. With 4 bases clipped from V and 4 bases from J, the junction kept 11 bases outside the gene matches. The CDR3 loop spans 17 amino acids. The germline V gene encodes CDR1 SGDLS and CDR2 YYNGEE. CDR3 loop: CASSLHPRTSGGYEQYF. CDR3 bases: TGTGCCAGCAGCCTCCACCCCCGGACTAGCGGGGGTTACGAGCAGTACTTC.

V is TRBV2 and J is TRBJ1-1; D is perhaps TRBD1 (5 bases). Germline V gene sequence: CDR1 SNHLY, CDR2 FYNNEI. The CDR3 contains 14 residues. The V and J ends lost 6 bases and 0 bases respectively, with 11 bases between them. As DNA, the CDR3 is TGTGCCAGCAGGTTCGACAGTTTGAACACTGAAGCTTTCTTT. It encodes CASRFDSLNTEAFF.

In its sample, this clone was seen once. The chain carries TRBV18 and TRBJ1-2; D remains unclear. V lost 3 bases to trimming and J lost 6 bases, with 11 bases between them. Germline V gives CDR1 KGHSH, CDR2 LQKENI. The CDR3 extends over 13 amino acids. The CDR3 DNA reads as TGTGCCAGCTCACCCCGGGAAGCGGATGGCTACACCTTC. Translation: CASSPREADGYTF.

The chain links TRBV5-4 to TRBJ1-1; D might be TRBD1 (5 bases). V lost 5 bases, J lost 1 base, and 9 bases lay in between. Germline CDR1 reads SGHNT; CDR2 reads YYREEE (reference sequence). The CDR3 is 13 residues long. CDR3 amino acids: CASRLTGNTEAFF. CDR3 coding DNA: TGTGCCAGCAGACTTACAGGGAACACTGAAGCTTTCTTT.

The rearrangement uses TRBV5-1 and TRBJ2-5; possibly TRBD2 for D (7 bases). Trimming took off 1 base at V and 5 bases at J, with 15 bases between the two ends. Per the germline V gene, CDR1 is SGHRS and CDR2 is YFSETQ. The CDR3 is 15 residues long. CDR3 sequence: CASSLSPGGGETQYF. The CDR3 coding sequence is TGCGCCAGCAGCTTGTCCCCGGGGGGCGGGGAGACCCAGTACTTC.

The chain is built from TRBV19 and TRBJ2-7; TRBD1 is a possible D gene (6 bases). The CDR3 loop spans 16 amino acids. Per the germline V gene, CDR1 is LNHDA and CDR2 is SQIVND (reference sequence). V shed 1 base and J shed 2 bases, with 15 bases lying between them. The CDR3 sequence is CASSIGQGRGTYEQYF. The DNA for the CDR3 is TGTGCCAGTAGTATAGGGCAGGGGAGAGGGACCTACGAGCAGTACTTC. Looking up the rest from reference TRBV19 and TRBJ2-7 gives the full variable domain: DGGITQSPKYLFRKEGQNVTLSCEQNLNHDAMYWYRQDPGQGLRLIYYSQIVNDFQKGDIAEGYSVSREKKESFPLTVTSAQKNPTAFYLCASSIGQGRGTYEQYFGPGTRLTVT.

The chain carries TRBV10-3 and TRBJ1-2; D might be TRBD1 (6 bases). Germline V gives CDR1 ENHRY, CDR2 SYGVKD. The CDR3 is made up of 15 amino acids. V shed 3 bases and J shed 8 bases, with 19 bases lying between them. CDR3 in DNA: TGTGCCATCAGTGAAATTAATGGGGGGGCGCTAGGCTACACCTTC. Encoded protein: CAISEINGGALGYTF.

The chain links TRBV27 to TRBJ2-7; 12 positions agree with TRBD2. Losses at the gene ends were 8 bases for V and 1 base for J; bases not matched to a gene: 6. Germline CDR1 MNHEY, CDR2 SMNVEV (reference sequence). CDR3 size: 15 residues. The chain's CDR3 is CASAFGTSGSYEQYF. The CDR3, as DNA: TGTGCCAGCGCGTTTGGGACTAGCGGGTCCTACGAGCAGTACTTC.

The chain couples TRBV10-2 to TRBJ2-1; weak D call: TRBD2 (6 bases). From germline, CDR1 is WSHSY and CDR2 SAAADI. The V end was cut by 8 bases, the J end by 8 bases, with 10 bases between. CDR3 length: 11 residues. Written as DNA, the CDR3 is TGCGCCAGCTGTAAGCGGGATGAGCAGTTCTTC. Protein sequence: CASCKRDEQFF.

A single count supports this clone. V and J are TRBV30 and TRBJ2-1, with D possibly being TRBD2 (5 bases). Trimming removed 1 base at V and 12 bases at J, with 13 bases between. The CDR3 has 12 amino acids. The germline V gene encodes CDR1 GTSNPN and CDR2 SVGIG (reference sequence). CDR3 in DNA: TGTGCCTGGAGTGATACTGACCGGGGGCAGTTCTTC. Translated, it gives CAWSDTDRGQFF.

The J gene is TRBJ1-1, the V gene TRBV4-2; no reliable D call. The CDR3 sequence is 15 residues long. Trimming cost V 0 bases and J 1 base, with 9 bases left between them. In germline, CDR1 is LGHNA, CDR2 YNFKEQ. The CDR3 here is CASSQDPEGNTEAFF. The CDR3 nucleotides are TGTGCCAGCAGCCAAGACCCTGAGGGGAACACTGAAGCTTTCTTT.

V gene TRBV28 combines with J gene TRBJ2-5; tentative D call: TRBD2 (6 bases). V lost 5 bases, J lost 0 bases, and 22 bases lay in between. This CDR3 is built from 18 residues. Germline CDR1 reads MDHEN; CDR2 reads SYDVKM. The CDR3: CASSPPGYSGTYQETQYF. The DNA for the CDR3 is TGTGCCAGCAGTCCTCCTGGATATAGCGGAACGTACCAAGAGACCCAGTACTTC.

The chain has TRBV2 and TRBJ2-1; the D gene is possibly TRBD1 (6 bases). The germline V and J ends were trimmed by 5 bases and 9 bases, with 17 bases remaining between them. The CDR3 extends over 14 amino acids. Germline CDR1 and CDR2: SNHLY and FYNNEI. CDR3 nucleotide sequence: TGTGCCAGCAGTATAGGCAGGGGAACTGGTGAGCAGTTCTTC. The encoded protein is CASSIGRGTGEQFF.

The gene calls are TRBV5-1 and TRBJ2-7, with TRBD1 matching over 7 bases. V lost 0 bases and J lost 3; bases outside the gene matches: 3. Germline V gene sequence: CDR1 SGHRS, CDR2 YFSETQ. The CDR3 totals 14 residues. The CDR3 bases are TGCGCCAGCAGCTTGGCTTGGGACAGCTACGAGCAGTACTTC. It encodes CASSLAWDSYEQYF. Filled out from reference TRBV5-1 and TRBJ2-7, the complete variable domain reads KAGVTQTPRYLIKTRGQQVTLSCSPISGHRSVSWYQQTPGQGLQFLFEYFSETQRNKGNFPGRFSGRQFSNSRSEMNVSTLELGDSALYLCASSLAWDSYEQYFGPGTRLTVT.

This clone was recorded once. The rearrangement links TRBV9 to TRBJ2-1; a weak D match, TRBD2 (5 bases). Trimming left V 3 bases short and J 3 bases short, with 13 bases between. Germline V lookup: CDR1 SGDLS, CDR2 YYNGEE. This CDR3 comprises 15 residues. The CDR3: CASSAPSDFYNEQFF. The CDR3 DNA reads as TGTGCCAGCAGCGCCCCCTCGGACTTCTACAATGAGCAGTTCTTC.

This clone was detected once. The chain uses TRBV11-2 and TRBJ2-1; TRBD2 is a possible D gene (7 bases). The germline V gene encodes CDR1 SGHAT and CDR2 FQNNGV. The CDR3 loop spans 14 amino acids. V was shortened by 8 bases and J by 8 bases, with 19 bases between the two germline ends. DNA of the CDR3: TGTGCCAGCCGAGAGGGGGGGCGCTCGGATGAGCAGTTCTTC. It translates to CASREGGRSDEQFF.